Below, 16 T cell receptor beta chains from the same sample are listed, as sequenced in a study of T-cell memory formation after mild COVID-19. TCRdb reprocessed the 5' RACE reads via MiXCR and lists one record per CDR3 protein. The table shows under 300,000 distinct CDR3 sequences, with around 17% occurring only once. Sequenced material: PBMCs or a T cell subset sorted from them (not recorded which). The receptors were sampled from a man aged 18 to 29 who had mild COVID-19 (a few samples of this study predate the infection). Cell type and time point are not known.

This clonotype was detected a few times. The rearrangement links TRBV20-1 to TRBJ1-1; 9 nucleotides align to TRBD1. Losses at the gene ends were 0 bases for V and 2 bases for J; bases not matched to a gene: 10. The CDR3 totals 17 residues. CDR1 and CDR2 (germline): DFQATT, SNEGSKA (reference sequence). CDR3: CSARDLTGTGRNTEAFF. CDR3 in DNA: TGCAGTGCTAGAGATCTGACCGGGACAGGGCGCAACACTGAAGCTTTCTTT.

J is TRBJ1-2 and V is TRBV4-2; TRBD1 aligns across 8 bases. Trimming cost V 0 bases and J 4 bases; bases outside gene matches: 10. The germline V gene has CDR1 LGHNA and CDR2 YNFKEQ. The CDR3 consists of 17 residues. The CDR3 protein is CASSQDQGAVLRYGYTF. CDR3 in DNA: TGTGCCAGCAGCCAAGATCAGGGGGCCGTTTTACGCTATGGCTACACCTTC.

This clonotype was counted between two and nine times. V usage is TRBV3-1 and J usage is TRBJ2-7; 10 bases map to TRBD2. CDR1 and CDR2 from the germline V gene are LGHDT and YNNKEL (reference sequence). This CDR3 is built from 15 residues. Trimming cost V 4 bases and J 4 bases; bases outside gene matches: 7. Here the CDR3 reads CASSPASGGGYEQYF. For the CDR3, the DNA is TGTGCCAGCAGCCCGGCTAGCGGGGGTGGTTACGAGCAGTACTTC.

This chain links TRBV3-1 with TRBJ2-3; 7 bases map to TRBD2. J was trimmed by 2 bases and V by 3 bases; bases with no gene match: 5. This CDR3 has 15 residues. CDR1 and CDR2 from the germline V gene are LGHDT and YNNKEL (reference sequence). This CDR3 is CASSHLADHTDTQYF. CDR3 DNA sequence: TGTGCCAGCAGCCACCTAGCGGACCACACAGATACGCAGTATTTT.

The J gene is TRBJ1-4, the V gene TRBV20-1, with D perhaps TRBD1 (5 bases). Germline CDR1 DFQATT, CDR2 SNEGSKA (reference sequence). Trimming stripped 6 bases from V and 7 bases from J, with 18 bases between. The CDR3 is made up of 14 amino acids. CDR3 in amino acids: CSAPSQGSGEKLFF. The CDR3, as DNA: TGCAGTGCCCCCTCTCAGGGTAGCGGTGAAAAACTGTTTTTT.

This clonotype was seen a handful of times. The chain links TRBV5-8 to TRBJ1-1, with a tentative D call TRBD1 (6 bases). The length of the CDR3 is 14 residues. Trimming stripped 3 bases from V and 4 bases from J, with 13 bases between. In germline, CDR1 is SGHTS, CDR2 YDEGEE. CDR3 region: CASSWRIGGTEAFF. CDR3 bases: TGTGCCAGCAGCTGGAGAATAGGGGGCACTGAAGCTTTCTTT.

This clonotype was observed a handful of times. The chain has TRBV6-2 or TRBV6-3 and TRBJ2-5; 7 nucleotides agree with TRBD1. There are 14 residues in the CDR3. The germline V gene has CDR1 MNHEY and CDR2 SVGEGT. The V and J ends lost 5 bases and 1 base, in that order; junction bases with no gene match: 4. The DNA for the CDR3 is TGTGCCAGCAGTAGGGCAGGGGGCCAAGAGACCCAGTACTTC. Translated: CASSRAGGQETQYF.

This chain uses TRBV4-2 with TRBJ1-2; no reliable D call. Between the trimmed V and J ends, which lost 0 bases and 5 bases, there was a span of 16 bases. The length of the CDR3 is 16 residues. CDR1 LGHNA and CDR2 YNFKEQ come from the germline V gene. The CDR3 loop reads CASSQDGNGLPYGYTF. In DNA form, the CDR3 reads TGTGCCAGCAGCCAAGATGGGAACGGACTTCCTTATGGCTACACCTTC.

This clonotype came up a few times. The chain carries TRBV7-2 and TRBJ1-2; no reliable D call. The CDR3 loop spans 15 amino acids. Between the trimmed V and J ends, which lost 0 bases and 3 bases, there was a span of 11 bases. Germline CDR1 reads SGHTA; CDR2 reads FQGNSA. Here the CDR3 DNA reads TGTGCCAGCAGCTTAGCTGGGATGAAGGACTATGGCTACACCTTC. Residues: CASSLAGMKDYGYTF. The full variable domain, completed using reference TRBV7-2 and TRBJ1-2, is GAGVSQSPSNKVTEKGKDVELRCDPISGHTALYWYRQSLGQGLEFLIYFQGNSAPDKSGLPSDRFSAERTGGSVSTLTIQRTQQEDSAVYLCASSLAGMKDYGYTFGSGTRLTVV.

This clonotype was observed a few times. The rearrangement joins TRBV6-2 or TRBV6-3 to TRBJ2-1; 10 bases line up with TRBD2. Germline V CDR1 and CDR2: MNHEY, SVGEGT. The junction had 3 bases not matched to a gene; V was cut back by 2 bases and J by 5 bases. CDR3 size: 15 residues. For the CDR3, the DNA is TGTGCCAGCAGTTACGAGCGGGGGGGAGACAATGAGCAGTTCTTC. The encoded protein is CASSYERGGDNEQFF.

This clonotype showed up just a few times. This CDR3 is CASSLAAGAGSPLHF. DNA for the CDR3: TGCGCCAGCAGCTTGGCCGCGGGGGCAGGTTCACCCCTCCACTTT. This chain links TRBV5-1 with TRBJ1-6; D perhaps matches TRBD1 (6 bases). The V end lost 0 bases, the J end lost 9 bases, and 13 bases lay between the germline ends. Germline assignment: CDR1 SGHRS and CDR2 YFSETQ. The CDR3 is 15 residues long.

This clonotype was observed a few times. The chain recombines TRBV29-1 with TRBJ2-2; D may be TRBD2 (5 bases). CDR3 length equals 15 residues. Germline V lookup: CDR1 SQVTM, CDR2 ANQGSEA. V dropped 4 bases and J dropped 2 bases, with 14 bases sitting between them. The CDR3 DNA reads TGCAGCGTTGTGTCTTTGGGGAGAAACACCGGGGAGCTGTTTTTT. This codes for CSVVSLGRNTGELFF.

This clonotype was seen more than once but under ten times. The rearrangement links TRBV9 to TRBJ2-7, with D uncertain. The length of the CDR3 is 13 residues. V was trimmed by 0 bases and J by 7 bases, leaving 11 bases between them. CDR1 and CDR2 (germline): SGDLS, YYNGEE. The CDR3 coding sequence is TGTGCCAGCAGCGTAGGTCCTGGCGAAGAGCAGTACTTC. Residues: CASSVGPGEEQYF.

The chain joins TRBV20-1 to TRBJ1-2; D gene ambiguous. The CDR3 spans 16 residues. CDR1 is DFQATT and CDR2 is SNEGSKA in the germline V gene (reference sequence). V shed 6 bases and J shed 2 bases, with 22 bases lying between them. CDR3 DNA sequence: TGCAGTGCCCCTAGCTTGGGCAGGAGAGGAAACTATGGCTACACCTTC. Translating gives CSAPSLGRRGNYGYTF.

This chain links TRBV21-1 with TRBJ2-7; the table's D call of TRBD1 was not tested on the DNA. TRBV21-1 is assigned pseudogene status. The CDR3 has 20 amino acids. CDR3 sequence (DNA): TGTGCCAGCAGCAAATCAAGGTCCAGGGGATCAACCTTAAGCTCCTACGAGCAGTACTTC. Translated, it gives CASSKSRSRGSTLSSYEQYF.

This clonotype has at least ten counts. The rearrangement links TRBV4-2 to TRBJ2-6; 8 nucleotides align to TRBD1. The CDR3 loop spans 15 amino acids. Unmatched junction bases numbered 2, after V lost 5 bases and J lost 2 bases. Germline V gives CDR1 LGHNA, CDR2 YNFKEQ. The CDR3 region has the DNA TGTGCCAGCAGCGGGACAGGAGCTGGGGCCAACGTCCTGACTTTC. Translation: CASSGTGAGANVLTF.